The rows below give T cell receptor beta chains drawn from one sample of a study of shared clonotypes between healthy human individuals. Repertoires were generated with immunoSEQ multiplex PCR, while TCRdb's copy carries only in-frame clones and drops some. The sample has approximately 2.1 million clones, approximately 93% seen once. The specimen was naive CD4+ T cells from PBMCs. These receptors were collected from a man aged 18 to 35 in good health. Some clones in this sample may be carry-over from other donors' samples. The CDR3 runs from the conserved cysteine through the conserved F or W. The D gene is left open where the match is weak. Size is stated for part of the rows, as once, few or many counts, or as a class when the clone is expanded.

J gene | V gene | D gene | clone size | CDR3 length | CDR3 protein | CDR3 DNA
TRBJ2-7 | TRBV2 | TRBD2 | - | 17 | CASSDPSGLAGAYEQYF | TGTGCCAGCAGTGACCCGAGTGGTCTAGCGGGAGCCTACGAGCAGTACTTC
TRBJ2-7 | TRBV18 | - | - | 13 | CASSPGNPYEQYF | TGTGCCAGCTCACCAGGTAATCCCTACGAGCAGTACTTC
TRBJ2-7 | TRBV27 | TRBD1 | - | 14 | CASSLRDRSYEQYF | TGTGCCAGCAGTTTACGGGACAGGTCCTACGAGCAGTACTTC
TRBJ2-1 | TRBV5-4 | - | - | 14 | CASTQPHRPGEQFF | TGTGCCAGCACCCAGCCCCATAGACCGGGTGAGCAGTTCTTC
TRBJ2-7 | TRBV6-5 | - | - | 12 | CASTNSPLEQYF | TGTGCCAGTACGAATTCACCTCTCGAGCAGTACTTC
TRBJ1-1 | TRBV28 | - | - | 15 | CASSYYGLRNTEAFF | TGTGCCAGCAGCTACTACGGCCTGAGGAACACTGAAGCTTTCTTT
TRBJ2-2 | TRBV15 | TRBD1 | - | 15 | CATSRDRGRTGELFF | TGTGCCACCAGCAGAGACAGGGGGCGCACCGGGGAGCTGTTTTTT
TRBJ1-1 | TRBV2 | TRBD1 | once | 14 | CASYRDRGRLEAFF | TGTGCCAGCTACCGGGACAGGGGCAGATTGGAAGCTTTCTTT
TRBJ2-5 | TRBV6-6 | TRBD1 | once | 14 | CASSYTDRAETQYF | TGTGCCAGCAGTTACACAGACAGGGCGGAGACCCAGTACTTC
TRBJ2-3 | TRBV25-1 | TRBD2 | - | 16 | CASSGGLAGSTDTQYF | TGTGCCAGCAGTGGGGGACTAGCGGGGAGCACAGATACGCAGTATTTT
TRBJ2-3 | TRBV18 | TRBD1 | - | 16 | CASSQLQGVSTDTQYF | TGTGCCAGCTCACAGCTACAGGGGGTTAGCACAGATACGCAGTATTTT
TRBJ2-2 | TRBV5-1 | TRBD2 | - | 20 | CASSLNSLSFSGMNTGELFF | TGCGCCAGCAGCTTGAATTCCCTATCGTTCAGCGGGATGAACACCGGGGAGCTGTTTTTT
TRBJ1-1 | TRBV7-9 | TRBD1 | - | 15 | CASSLSGTGGTEAFF | TGTGCCAGCAGCTTATCGGGGACAGGGGGCACTGAAGCTTTCTTT
TRBJ1-1 | TRBV28 | - | few | 12 | CASSQIRTEAFF | TGTGCCAGCAGTCAAATCAGGACTGAAGCTTTCTTT
TRBJ2-7 | TRBV7-2 | TRBD1 | few | 15 | CASSLNRGATYEQYF | TGTGCCAGCAGCTTGAACAGGGGCGCGACTTACGAGCAGTACTTC
TRBJ2-7 | TRBV5-1 | TRBD2 | - | 16 | CASSFGLAEYSYEQYF | TGCGCCAGCAGCTTCGGACTAGCGGAGTACTCCTACGAGCAGTACTTC
TRBJ2-7 | TRBV2 | - | few | 11 | CASSDSYEQYF | TGTGCCAGCAGTGACAGCTACGAGCAGTACTTC
TRBJ2-2 | TRBV27 | - | - | 13 | CASSDNWTGELFF | TGTGCCAGCAGCGATAATTGGACCGGGGAGCTGTTTTTT
TRBJ1-1 | TRBV5-4 | - | - | 13 | CASSSGTLPEAFF | TGTGCCAGCAGCTCCGGGACACTACCTGAAGCTTTCTTT
TRBJ2-7 | TRBV5-8 | - | - | 14 | CASSLGQGRVEQYF | TGTGCCAGCAGCTTGGGGCAGGGAAGGGTCGAGCAGTACTTC
TRBJ2-1 | TRBV18 | - | - | 14 | CASSPPPSYNEQFF | TGTGCCAGCTCACCACCGCCCTCCTACAATGAGCAGTTCTTC
TRBJ1-1 | TRBV18 | - | once | 15 | CASSPPVGMNTEAFF | TGTGCCAGCTCACCACCAGTAGGAATGAACACTGAAGCTTTCTTT
TRBJ2-2 | TRBV5-1 | - | - | 16 | CASSLVGGSNTGELFF | TGCGCCAGCAGCCTGGTTGGGGGATCGAACACCGGGGAGCTGTTTTTT
TRBJ2-2 | TRBV11-2 | - | - | 16 | CASSPLQRANTGELFF | TGTGCCAGCAGCCCCCTCCAGCGGGCCAACACCGGGGAGCTGTTTTTT
TRBJ1-2 | TRBV5-4 | - | once | 13 | CASSPRDGYGYTF | TGTGCCAGCAGCCCCAGGGACGGTTATGGCTACACCTTC
TRBJ2-2 | TRBV18 | TRBD2 | - | 16 | CASSLPGLAYTGELFF | TGTGCCAGCTCCCTTCCGGGACTAGCGTACACCGGGGAGCTGTTTTTT
TRBJ1-4 | TRBV6-5 | - | - | 13 | CASRYGGEEKLFF | TGTGCCAGCAGATATGGTGGAGAGGAAAAACTGTTTTTT
TRBJ2-1 | TRBV11-3 | TRBD2 | - | 12 | CASSSIAGEQFF | TGTGCCAGCAGCTCAATAGCGGGTGAGCAGTTCTTC
TRBJ1-2 | TRBV29-1 | - | - | 15 | CSVEEVLSLGFGYTF | TGCAGCGTTGAAGAAGTCTTATCATTAGGGTTTGGCTACACCTTC
TRBJ1-2 | TRBV9 | - | - | 13 | CASSSPNSYGYTF | TGTGCCAGCAGCTCCCCGAATTCCTATGGCTACACCTTC
TRBJ1-2 | TRBV9 | - | - | 15 | CASSVATGQNYGYTF | TGTGCCAGCAGCGTAGCTACAGGGCAGAACTATGGCTACACCTTC
TRBJ2-5 | TRBV28 | - | - | 13 | CASRTAKKGTQYF | TGTGCCAGTCGGACGGCCAAGAAGGGGACCCAGTACTTC
TRBJ1-1 | TRBV10-1 | TRBD1 | few | 10 | CASSGTGAFF | TGCGCCAGCAGCGGGACAGGAGCTTTCTTT
TRBJ2-1 | TRBV6-4 | TRBD2 | - | 14 | CATSTSGSVNEQFF | TGTGCCACCTCGACTAGCGGGAGTGTTAATGAGCAGTTCTTC
TRBJ2-2 | TRBV18 | - | - | 16 | CASSPPPRADTGELFF | TGTGCCAGCTCACCGCCGCCCCGGGCGGACACCGGGGAGCTGTTTTTT
TRBJ2-3 | TRBV29-1 | TRBD2 | - | 14 | CSVETSGNTDTQYF | TGCAGCGTTGAGACTAGCGGCAACACAGATACGCAGTATTTT
TRBJ2-7 | TRBV6-1 | - | - | 14 | CASSEAGAPYEQYF | TGTGCCAGCAGTGAAGCTGGGGCGCCCTACGAGCAGTACTTC
TRBJ2-2 | TRBV2 | TRBD2 | - | 14 | CADSEGGSHGELFF | TGTGCCGACTCGGAGGGAGGGAGCCACGGGGAGCTGTTTTTT
TRBJ2-2 | TRBV5-1 | - | - | 15 | CASSLVGANTGELFF | TGCGCCAGCAGCTTGGTTGGGGCAAACACCGGGGAGCTGTTTTTT
TRBJ2-3 | TRBV6-5 | - | - | 14 | CAIGSGVGDWTQYF | TGTGCCATCGGTAGCGGCGTAGGGGATTGGACGCAGTATTTT
TRBJ1-5 | TRBV2 | TRBD1 | once | 14 | CASGGTGQNQPQHF | TGTGCCAGCGGGGGGACAGGCCAGAATCAGCCCCAGCATTTT